This note documents a single TCR beta chain sequence. Under the authors' procedure: It was from reference gene primer amplification that nucleated cell counts were estimated. Clones were read by immunoSEQ multiplex PCR, and TCRdb kept only the in-frame ones, dropping some. D and trimming were read from the DNA, whereas the V and J calls and clone size are those reported in that table. The table shows about 220,000 clones, with under 90% occurring only once. This entry is derived from a study of blood T cell repertoires in COVID-19. Study-level information: Samples representing acute and convalescent COVID-19 were sourced from the United States, Italy and Spain.

The V gene lost 0 bases and the J gene lost 0 bases, with 14 bases spanning the gap. The CDR3 has 17 amino acids. The source of this sequence is a man aged 25-45 years with active or convalescent COVID-19. The genes are TRBV23-1 and TRBJ1-1, with a possible D match to TRBD1 (6 bases). TRBV23-1 is noted as an ORF with a role that remains uncertain. Sequencing was done on a sample of peripheral blood. The CDR3 loop is CASSQSPGGRVNTEAFF. The CDR3 coding sequence is TGCGCCAGCAGTCAATCCCCCGGGGGGCGCGTGAACACTGAAGCTTTCTTT.